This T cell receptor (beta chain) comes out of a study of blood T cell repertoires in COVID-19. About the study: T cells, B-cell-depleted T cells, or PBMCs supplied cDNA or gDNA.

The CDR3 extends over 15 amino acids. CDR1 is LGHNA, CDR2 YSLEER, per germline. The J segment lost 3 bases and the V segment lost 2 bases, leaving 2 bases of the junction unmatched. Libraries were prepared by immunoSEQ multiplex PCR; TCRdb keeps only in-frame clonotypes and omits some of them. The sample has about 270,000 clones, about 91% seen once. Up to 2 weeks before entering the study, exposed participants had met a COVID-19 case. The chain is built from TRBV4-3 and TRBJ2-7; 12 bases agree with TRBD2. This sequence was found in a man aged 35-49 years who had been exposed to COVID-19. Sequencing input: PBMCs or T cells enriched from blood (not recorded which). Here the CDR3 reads CASSQTTSGSYEQYF. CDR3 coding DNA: TGCGCCAGCAGCCAAACGACTAGCGGGAGCTACGAGCAGTACTTC.